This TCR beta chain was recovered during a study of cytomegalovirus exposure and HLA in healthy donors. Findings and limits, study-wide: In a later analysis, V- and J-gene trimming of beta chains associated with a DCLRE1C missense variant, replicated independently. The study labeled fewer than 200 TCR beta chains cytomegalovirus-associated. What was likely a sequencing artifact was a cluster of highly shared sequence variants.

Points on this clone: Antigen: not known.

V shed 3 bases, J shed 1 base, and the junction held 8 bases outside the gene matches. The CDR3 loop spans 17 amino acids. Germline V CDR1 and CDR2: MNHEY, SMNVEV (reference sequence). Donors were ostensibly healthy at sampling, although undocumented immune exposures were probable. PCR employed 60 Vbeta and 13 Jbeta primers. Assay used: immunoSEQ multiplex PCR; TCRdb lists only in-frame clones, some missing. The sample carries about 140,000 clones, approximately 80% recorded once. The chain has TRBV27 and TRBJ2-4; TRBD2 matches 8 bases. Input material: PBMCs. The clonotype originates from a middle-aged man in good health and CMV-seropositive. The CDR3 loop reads CASSLGLEEFAKNIQYF. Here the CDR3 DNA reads TGTGCCAGCAGTTTGGGACTAGAGGAATTCGCCAAAAACATTCAGTACTTC.